The text below deals with one T cell receptor (beta chain). Antigen specificity is unknown. V lost 5 bases, J lost 5 bases, and 17 bases stayed unmatched. Germline V CDR1 and CDR2: MDHEN, SYDVKM. The CDR3 loop spans 17 amino acids. The source of the sample is a study of post-analysis software for immune sequencing data. The library was made from cDNA and included unique molecular identifiers. From the PCR reads, TCRdb called clonotypes with MiXCR, one entry per CDR3 protein. The profile shows 380,000 or so distinct CDR3 sequences, less than 40% of them singletons. General study results and limits: Roughly five TRBV segments appeared more often in patients than in controls, and TRBV5-6, TRBV5-1 and TRBV20-1 were among these.

This chain joins TRBV28 and TRBJ2-7; 8 nucleotides align to TRBD2. Sequenced sample: blood. The sequence was collected from a girl under 18 with multiple sclerosis. The CDR3 bases are TGTGCCAGCAGTCCACAGGGACCTAAGCGGGGGAGTGACGAGCAGTACTTC. Protein sequence: CASSPQGPKRGSDEQYF. Variable domain in full (rest from reference TRBV28 and TRBJ2-7): DVKVTQSSRYLVKRTGEKVFLECVQDMDHENMFWYRQDPGLGLRLIYFSYDVKMKEKGDIPEGYSVSREKKERFSLILESASTNQTSMYLCASSPQGPKRGSDEQYFGPGTRLTVT.